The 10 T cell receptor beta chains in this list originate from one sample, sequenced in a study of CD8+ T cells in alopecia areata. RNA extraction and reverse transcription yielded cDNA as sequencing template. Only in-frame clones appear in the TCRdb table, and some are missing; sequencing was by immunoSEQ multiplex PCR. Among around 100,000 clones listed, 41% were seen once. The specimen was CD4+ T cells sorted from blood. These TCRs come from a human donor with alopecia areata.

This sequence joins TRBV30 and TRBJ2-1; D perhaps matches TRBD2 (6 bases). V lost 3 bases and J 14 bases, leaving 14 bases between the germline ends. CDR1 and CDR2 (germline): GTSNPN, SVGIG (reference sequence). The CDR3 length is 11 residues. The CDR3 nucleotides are TGTGCCTGGAGCGTTGGGGAGGTGGAGTTCTTC. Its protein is CAWSVGEVEFF.

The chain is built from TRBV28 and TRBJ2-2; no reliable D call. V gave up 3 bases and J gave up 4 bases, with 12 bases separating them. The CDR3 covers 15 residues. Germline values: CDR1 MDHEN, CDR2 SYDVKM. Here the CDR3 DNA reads TGTGCCAGCAGTTTCGGGTTCCCGGGCACCGGGGAGCTGTTTTTT. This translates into CASSFGFPGTGELFF.

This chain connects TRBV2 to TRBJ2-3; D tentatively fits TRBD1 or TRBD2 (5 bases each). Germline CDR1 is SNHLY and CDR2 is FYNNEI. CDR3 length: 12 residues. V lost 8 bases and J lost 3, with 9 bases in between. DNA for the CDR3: TGTGCCAGCCGAGGGGAGACAGATACGCAGTATTTT. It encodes CASRGETDTQYF.

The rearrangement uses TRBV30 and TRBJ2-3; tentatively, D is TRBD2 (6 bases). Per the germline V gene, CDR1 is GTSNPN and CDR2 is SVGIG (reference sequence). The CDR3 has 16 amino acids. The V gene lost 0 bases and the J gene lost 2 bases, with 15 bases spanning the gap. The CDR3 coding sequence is TGTGCCTGGAGTGTAATGTTAGGAGGGTACACAGATACGCAGTATTTT. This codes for CAWSVMLGGYTDTQYF.

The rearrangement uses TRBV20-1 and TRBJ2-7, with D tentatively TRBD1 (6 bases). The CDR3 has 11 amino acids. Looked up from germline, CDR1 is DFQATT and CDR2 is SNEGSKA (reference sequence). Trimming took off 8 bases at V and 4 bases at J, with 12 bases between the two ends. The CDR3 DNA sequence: TGCAGTACCAGGACAGCGTACGAGCAGTACTTC. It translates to CSTRTAYEQYF.

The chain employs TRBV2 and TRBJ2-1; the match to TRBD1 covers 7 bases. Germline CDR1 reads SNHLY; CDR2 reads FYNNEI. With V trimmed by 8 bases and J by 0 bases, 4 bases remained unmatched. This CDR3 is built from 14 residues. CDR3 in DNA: TGTGCCAGCCAGGCAGGGGGCTCCTACAATGAGCAGTTCTTC. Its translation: CASQAGGSYNEQFF.

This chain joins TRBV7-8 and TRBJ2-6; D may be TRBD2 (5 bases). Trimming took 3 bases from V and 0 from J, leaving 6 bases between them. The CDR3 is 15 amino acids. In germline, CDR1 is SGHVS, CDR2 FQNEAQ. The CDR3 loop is CASSFSDSGANVLTF. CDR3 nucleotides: TGTGCCAGCAGCTTTAGCGACTCTGGGGCCAACGTCCTGACTTTC.

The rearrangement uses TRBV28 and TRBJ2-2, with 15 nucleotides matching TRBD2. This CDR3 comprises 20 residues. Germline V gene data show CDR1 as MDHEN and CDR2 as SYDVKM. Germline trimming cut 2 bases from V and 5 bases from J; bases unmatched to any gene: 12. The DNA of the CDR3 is TGTGCCAGCAGTTTAGGGGGGCGGACTAGCGGGAGGGCCGGAACCGGGGAGCTGTTTTTT. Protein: CASSLGGRTSGRAGTGELFF.

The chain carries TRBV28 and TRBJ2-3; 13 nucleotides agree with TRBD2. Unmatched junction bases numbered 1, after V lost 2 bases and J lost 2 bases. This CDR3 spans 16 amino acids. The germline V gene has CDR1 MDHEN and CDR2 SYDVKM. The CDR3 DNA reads TGTGCCAGCAGTTTAGGGACTAGCGGGATCACAGATACGCAGTATTTT. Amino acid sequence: CASSLGTSGITDTQYF.

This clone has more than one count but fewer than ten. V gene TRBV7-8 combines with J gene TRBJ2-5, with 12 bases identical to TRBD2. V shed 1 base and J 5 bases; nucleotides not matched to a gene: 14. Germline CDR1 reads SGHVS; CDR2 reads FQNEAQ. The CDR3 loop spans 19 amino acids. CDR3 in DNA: TGTGCCAGCAGCTTAGTTGCTAGCGGGGGGGCCGGCGTGTCCGAGACCCAGTACTTC. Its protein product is CASSLVASGGAGVSETQYF.